This T cell receptor (beta chain) emerged from a study of T-cell reconstitution after alpha-beta-depleted transplantation in children. Study-wide results and limits: After one year, T-cell counts and TCRbeta diversity mostly came from new T cells.

Unique molecular identifiers were used in preparing the TCRbeta library. TCRdb reanalysed the PCR reads using MiXCR and keeps one entry per CDR3 protein. The top ten hold roughly 23% of the sample, which has more than 75,000 distinct CDR3 sequences, around a quarter seen once. Only a few counts were recorded for this clonotype. Its specificity is not known. This CDR3 is built from 15 residues. Germline V gene lookup returns CDR1 KGHSH and CDR2 LQKENI. The junction had 6 bases not matched to a gene; V was cut back by 4 bases and J by 2 bases. The sequencing used PBMCs, collected before TCRalphabeta/CD19-depleted stem cell transplant. This TCR was recovered from a boy aged 2 to 10 with acute lymphoblastic leukemia, due to receive a stem cell transplant. The chain employs TRBV18 and TRBJ2-7; 9 nucleotides line up with TRBD1. The CDR3 DNA sequence: TGTGCCAGCTCACTCGGACAGGGGATACCCTACGAGCAGTACTTC. Translating gives CASSLGQGIPYEQYF.